The 22 T cell receptor beta chains below were found in one sample sequenced in a study of blood T cells in healthy people across ages. A second PCR, run for about 7 to 12 cycles, used a sample-barcoded 5' primer plus a J-beta primer mix. TCRdb fed the 5' RACE reads into MiXCR, producing one record per CDR3 protein. The sample includes under 950,000 distinct CDR3 sequences, 22% of them seen just once. The sequenced material came from blood. These receptors all stem from a man between 70 and 80 years old in good health.

This sequence joins TRBV3-1 and TRBJ2-5, with D unresolved. The J call may be mistaken, given a closer DNA end match to TRBJ2-7. The CDR3 has 13 amino acids. The germline V gene encodes CDR1 LGHDT and CDR2 YNNKEL (reference sequence). CDR3 amino acids: CASSVGAVGEQYV. CDR3 bases: TGTGCCAGCAGCGTAGGCGCTGTAGGCGAGCAGTACGTC.

The rearrangement links TRBV5-1 to TRBJ2-6, with no clear D. V dropped 0 bases and J dropped 0 bases, with 4 bases sitting between them. Germline CDR1 reads SGHRS; CDR2 reads YFSETQ. The CDR3 contains 15 residues. CDR3 bases: TGCGCCAGCAGCTTGGCGGACTCTGGGGCCAACGTCCTGACTTTC. Protein product: CASSLADSGANVLTF.

This clonotype was recorded a few times. The chain uses TRBV11-1 and TRBJ2-4, with unresolved D. This CDR3 region has 15 residues. Germline V gene data show CDR1 as SGHAT and CDR2 as FQDESV (reference sequence). The germline V and J ends were trimmed by 5 bases and 0 bases, with 11 bases remaining between them. This chain's CDR3 is CASSPRPGAKNIQYF. The CDR3 nucleotides are TGTGCCAGCAGCCCCCGCCCCGGAGCCAAAAACATTCAGTACTTC.

The rearrangement joins TRBV27 to TRBJ1-1, with 10 bases lining up with TRBD1. The germline gives CDR1 MNHEY, CDR2 SMNVEV (reference sequence). The CDR3 has 17 amino acids. V gave up 2 bases and J gave up 6 bases; unmatched junction bases: 12. This chain's CDR3 is CASSLRQGALRLAEAFF. DNA for the CDR3: TGTGCCAGCAGTTTAAGACAGGGGGCCCTTCGGTTGGCTGAAGCTTTCTTT.

This clonotype occurred a few times. V and J are TRBV2 and TRBJ1-2, with D hard to call. Germline V lookup: CDR1 SNHLY, CDR2 FYNNEI. This CDR3 has 14 amino acids. Trimming left V 1 base short and J 7 bases short, with 13 bases between. The CDR3 coding sequence is TGTGCCAGCAGTGAAGACACGGTGTATTTTGGCTACACCTTC. This codes for CASSEDTVYFGYTF.

The rearrangement uses TRBV13 and TRBJ1-6; D gene unclear. Germline lookup yields CDR1 PRHDT and CDR2 FYEKMQ (reference sequence). The germline V and J ends were trimmed by 1 base and 9 bases, with 13 bases remaining between them. The CDR3 has 15 residues. The CDR3, as DNA: TGTGCCAGCAGCTTAGAGGGAATTCTTGGTTCACCCCTCCACTTT. Translation: CASSLEGILGSPLHF.

The table lists this clonotype with a few counts. V gene TRBV4-2 combines with J gene TRBJ2-2; the match to TRBD1 covers 9 bases. This CDR3 comprises 16 residues. CDR1 is LGHNA, CDR2 YNFKEQ, per germline. V was clipped by 3 bases and J by 1 base; unmatched bases: 3. CDR3 loop: CASSQRTGENTGELFF. The CDR3 DNA sequence: TGTGCCAGCAGCCAGAGGACAGGGGAGAACACCGGGGAGCTGTTTTTT.

This clonotype was recorded a few times. The rearrangement uses TRBV25-1 and TRBJ2-1; 9 nucleotides align to TRBD2. CDR1 and CDR2 from the germline V gene are MGHDK and SYGVNS. The CDR3 loop spans 16 amino acids. After removal of 6 bases from V and 8 bases from J, the junction contained 14 bases not matched to a gene. CDR3 amino acids: CASRDFRGTSFDEQFF. CDR3 coding DNA: TGTGCCAGCAGAGATTTTAGGGGGACTAGCTTTGATGAGCAGTTCTTC.

By share, this clonotype ranks as medium-sized. The chain joins TRBV6-6 to TRBJ2-7; 7 nucleotides line up with TRBD1. CDR1 and CDR2 (germline): MNHNY, SVGAGI (reference sequence). CDR3 length equals 14 residues. After removal of 2 bases from V and 4 bases from J, the junction contained 5 bases not matched to a gene. The DNA of the CDR3 is TGTGCCAGCAGTTACCCGGACAGGAGTTACGAGCAGTACGTC. This sequence encodes CASSYPDRSYEQYV.

This clonotype was found a few times. This chain joins TRBV20-1 and TRBJ1-2; D ambiguous. The CDR3 totals 11 residues. The germline V gene encodes CDR1 DFQATT and CDR2 SNEGSKA (reference sequence). V was pared by 3 bases and J by 4 bases, with 6 bases between. CDR3 region: CSASPSYGYTF. The CDR3 DNA sequence: TGCAGTGCTAGCCCGAGCTATGGCTACACCTTC.

The genes are TRBV12-3 or TRBV12-4 and TRBJ1-2, with 9 positions matching TRBD1. V shed 5 bases, J shed 4 bases, and the junction held 11 bases outside the gene matches. The CDR3 loop spans 16 amino acids. CDR3 in amino acids: CASSRVTGGKIYGYTF. CDR3 nucleotide sequence: TGTGCCAGCAGTAGGGTGACAGGGGGTAAAATCTATGGCTACACCTTC.

This clonotype was recorded a few times. This chain links TRBV5-5 with TRBJ1-1; the D gene is possibly TRBD1 (6 bases). There are 14 residues in the CDR3. CDR1 and CDR2 from the germline V gene are SGHKS and YYEKEE (reference sequence). Between the trimmed V and J ends, which lost 4 bases and 5 bases, there was a span of 15 bases. The CDR3 coding sequence is TGTGCCAGCAGCCGTCAGGGGAGGGAAACTGAAGCTTTCTTT. The encoded protein is CASSRQGRETEAFF. Full variable domain (rest looked up from reference TRBV5-5 and TRBJ1-1): DAGVTQSPTHLIKTRGQQVTLRCSPISGHKSVSWYQQVLGQGPQFIFQYYEKEERGRGNFPDRFSARQFPNYSSELNVNALLLGDSALYLCASSRQGRETEAFFGQGTRLTVV.

This clonotype has only a few counts. The chain combines TRBV29-1 with TRBJ2-5; TRBD2 agrees at 7 bases. The DNA end is a closer match to TRBJ2-1, so the J assignment may be wrong. The CDR3 is 16 amino acids. Germline values: CDR1 SQVTM, CDR2 ANQGSEA. CDR3 in DNA: TGCAGCGTTGCTCTTTCCCTAGCGGTATTAAACAATGAGCAGTTCTTC. Translated: CSVALSLAVLNNEQFF.

The V gene is TRBV20-1, the J gene TRBJ1-1; 7 nucleotides match TRBD1. The CDR3 is 13 residues long. The trim removed 2 bases at V and 1 base at J, leaving 1 base unmatched. Germline V gene data show CDR1 as DFQATT and CDR2 as SNEGSKA (reference sequence). For the CDR3, the DNA is TGCAGTGCTAGACGACAGGGGAACACTGAAGCTTTCTTT. Protein product: CSARRQGNTEAFF.

This clonotype has a handful of counts. The chain carries TRBV20-1 and TRBJ2-7; D ambiguous. Trimming took 3 bases from V and 0 from J, leaving 15 bases between them. Germline CDR1 and CDR2: DFQATT and SNEGSKA (reference sequence). The CDR3 runs to 15 residues. CDR3 sequence: CSASGPYVSSYEQYF. CDR3 DNA sequence: TGCAGTGCTAGTGGACCTTACGTTAGCTCCTACGAGCAGTACTTC.

This clonotype was detected once. This sequence joins TRBV6-5 and TRBJ2-5; TRBD1 matches at 7 bases. V shed 2 bases and J 9 bases; nucleotides not matched to a gene: 9. The CDR3 covers 14 residues. Germline V gene data show CDR1 as MNHEY and CDR2 as SVGAGI. CDR3 protein: CASSYTQGTRSQYF. Here the CDR3 DNA reads TGTGCCAGCAGTTACACACAGGGGACAAGATCCCAGTACTTC.

The chain joins TRBV7-2 to TRBJ2-5; 8 bases map to TRBD2. This CDR3 contains 16 residues. The J segment lost 2 bases and the V segment lost 2 bases, leaving 7 bases of the junction unmatched. The germline CDR1 and CDR2 sequences are SGHTA and FQGNSA. The DNA for the CDR3 is TGTGCCAGCAGCTTATCGCCGGCTAGCGGGCAAGAGACCCAGTACTTC. Its translation is CASSLSPASGQETQYF.

This clonotype was detected only a few times. The chain carries TRBV12-3 or TRBV12-4 and TRBJ2-5, with a tentative D call TRBD2 (6 bases). The tail of the sequence fits TRBJ2-7 better, so the J call may be wrong. The CDR3 loop spans 15 amino acids. The CDR3 coding sequence is TGTGCCAGCAGTTTATACGTGGGGGGTTCCTACGAGCAGTACTTC. Protein sequence: CASSLYVGGSYEQYF.

The CDR3 DNA follows: TGTGCCAGCATCCCTTTGGGGGGCACTGAAGCTTTCTTT. Its protein product is CASIPLGGTEAFF. This chain links TRBV12-3 or TRBV12-4 with TRBJ1-1, with D perhaps matching TRBD1 (5 bases). The CDR3 runs to 13 residues. V lost 7 bases to trimming and J lost 4 bases, with 13 bases between them.

This clonotype has just a few counts. The chain has TRBV19 and TRBJ1-2; maybe TRBD1 (5 bases). The CDR3 is 12 amino acids. Germline V CDR1 and CDR2: LNHDA, SQIVND (reference sequence). V was clipped by 8 bases and J by 7 bases, with 14 bases between them. This chain's CDR3 is CASAGGRLGYTF. In nucleotides, the CDR3 is TGTGCCAGTGCGGGGGGGAGGCTTGGCTACACCTTC.

The chain employs TRBV7-2 and TRBJ2-4; D call uncertain. V was cut by 1 base and J by 1 base, with 11 bases left in between. Germline CDR1 reads SGHTA; CDR2 reads FQGNSA. CDR3 length: 16 amino acids. This chain's CDR3 is CASSLVLGIAKNIQYF. The CDR3 coding sequence is TGTGCCAGCAGCTTAGTGTTAGGTATCGCCAAAAACATTCAGTACTTC.

The chain has TRBV28 and TRBJ2-1, with D maybe TRBD1 (5 bases). This CDR3 is built from 15 residues. V lost 3 bases and J lost 0, with 9 bases in between. Germline CDR1 and CDR2: MDHEN and SYDVKM. CDR3 nucleotide sequence: TGTGCCAGCAGTTTGGGGCCGACCTCCTACAATGAGCAGTTCTTC. Translation gives CASSLGPTSYNEQFF.